Presented here are 10 T cell receptor beta chains from one specimen sequenced in a study of tumor-infiltrating lymphocytes in primary liver carcinoma. In addition to blood RNA drawn from unsorted whole blood, germline DNA was extracted. Using a constant-region primer together with ProtoScript II reverse transcriptase, TCR beta cDNA was made from around 500 ng of total RNA. Three rounds of nested multiplex PCR with slightly modified ARM-PCR produced TCR beta libraries. For about 11 cycles apiece, the opening two PCR rounds ran with TRBV1-TRBV30 forward primers and a C-beta reverse primer. A single record per CDR3 protein comes from TCRdb applying MiXCR to the multiplex PCR reads. The sample records some 190,000 distinct CDR3 sequences, about 60% being singletons. Sequenced input: peripheral blood. The receptors stem from a man between 35 and 55 years old with primary liver carcinoma and hepatitis B virus infection.

The chain links TRBV5-4 to TRBJ2-6; no reliable D call. Trimming stripped 9 bases from V and 1 base from J, with 17 bases between. Germline V lookup: CDR1 SGHNT, CDR2 YYREEE (reference sequence). This CDR3 comprises 16 residues. The CDR3 loop is CATSVTLISGANVLTF. CDR3 in DNA: TGTGCCACTAGTGTTACTCTAATTTCTGGGGCCAACGTCCTGACTTTC. Full variable domain (missing parts from reference TRBV5-4 and TRBJ2-6): ETGVTQSPTHLIKTRGQQVTLRCSSQSGHNTVSWYQQALGQGPQFIFQYYREEENGRGNFPPRFSGLQFPNYSSELNVNALELDDSALYLCATSVTLISGANVLTFGAGSRLTVL.

The rearrangement links TRBV12-3 or TRBV12-4 to TRBJ2-5; 8 nucleotides match TRBD2. V lost 1 base to trimming and J lost 2 bases; unmatched junction nucleotides: 6. CDR3 length: 16 residues. DNA of the CDR3: TGTGCCAGCAGTTTAGGGCTAGCGGGTACACAAGAGACCCAGTACTTC. Translation: CASSLGLAGTQETQYF.

This clonotype was counted once. This sequence joins TRBV11-1 and TRBJ2-1; D not certain. The ends were cut back, 4 bases at V and 10 bases at J, with 11 bases in the middle. The CDR3 covers 12 residues. Germline CDR1 is SGHAT and CDR2 is FQDESV (reference sequence). CDR3 protein: CASSYAGNEQFF. Here the CDR3 DNA reads TGTGCCAGCAGCTACGCCGGCAACGAGCAGTTCTTC.

This clonotype was counted at least ten times. V and J are TRBV11-2 and TRBJ2-7; tentative D call: TRBD2 (5 bases). With 5 bases removed from V and 2 bases from J, the gap between germline ends came to 10 bases. The CDR3 extends over 13 amino acids. Per germline, CDR1 SGHAT and CDR2 FQNNGV. The CDR3: CASSPGGTYEQYF. For the CDR3, the DNA is TGTGCCAGCAGCCCCGGAGGTACCTACGAGCAGTACTTC.

This clonotype has at least ten counts. The rearrangement links TRBV11-2 to TRBJ2-7, with TRBD2 matching over 9 bases. CDR1 is SGHAT and CDR2 is FQNNGV in the germline V gene. This CDR3 has 16 residues. V lost 4 bases to trimming and J lost 5 bases; unmatched junction nucleotides: 12. The CDR3 here is CASSSPGTSRANEQYF. CDR3 nucleotide sequence: TGTGCCAGCAGCTCCCCCGGGACTAGCCGAGCAAACGAGCAGTACTTC. The full variable domain, in which reference TRBV11-2 and TRBJ2-7 provide the parts outside the CDR3, is EAGVAQSPRYKIIEKRQSVAFWCNPISGHATLYWYQQILGQGPKLLIQFQNNGVVDDSQLPKDRFSAERLKGVDSTLKIQPAKLEDSAVYLCASSSPGTSRANEQYFGPGTRLTVT.

This chain uses TRBV7-9 with TRBJ2-1; TRBD1 matches at 7 bases. V lost 4 bases and J lost 2; bases outside the gene matches: 5. CDR1 and CDR2 from the germline V gene are SEHNR and FQNEAQ (reference sequence). The CDR3 runs 15 residues. DNA for the CDR3: TGTGCCAGCAGCTCCCAGGGGGTCACCTACAATGAGCAGTTCTTC. It translates to CASSSQGVTYNEQFF.

Only a few counts were recorded for this clonotype. The chain recombines TRBV6-1 with TRBJ2-7, with a tentative D call TRBD2 (5 bases). CDR1 MNHNS and CDR2 SASEGT come from the germline V gene. Trimming removed 9 bases from V and 2 bases from J, with 14 bases in between. This CDR3 has 13 residues. This CDR3 reads CASANTSPYEQYF. The CDR3 bases are TGTGCCAGTGCGAATACTAGTCCCTACGAGCAGTACTTC.

The gene calls are TRBV6-1 and TRBJ2-5; D is unresolved. Germline V CDR1 and CDR2: MNHNS, SASEGT. This CDR3 has 13 residues. Trimming removed 2 bases from V and 5 bases from J, with 9 bases in between. CDR3 loop: CASSEPPRETQYF. For the CDR3, the DNA is TGTGCCAGCAGTGAACCCCCCCGGGAGACCCAGTACTTC.

The chain links TRBV5-6 to TRBJ2-3; D is possibly TRBD1 (6 bases). V gave up 4 bases and J gave up 0 bases, with 12 bases separating them. The CDR3 runs 15 residues. Germline values: CDR1 SGHDT, CDR2 YYEEEE. The CDR3 coding sequence is TGTGCCAGCAGCCGGACAGACTATAGCACAGATACGCAGTATTTT. Protein sequence: CASSRTDYSTDTQYF.

Of note for this clonotype: An end of the junction differs from the germline gene, which may be a read error. This sequence joins TRBV6-5 and TRBJ2-7; 8 bases line up with TRBD2. The CDR3 runs 18 residues. The V gene's germline CDR1 is MNHEY and CDR2 SVGAGI. CDR3 region: CASSYSKGTRGDSHEQYF. The CDR3 DNA reads TGTGCCAGCAGTTACTCGAAGGGGACTAGGGGGGACTCCCACGAGCAGTACTTC.